These T cell receptor beta chains were read from a single sample in a study of post-analysis software for immune sequencing data. Each CDR3 protein gets one entry after TCRdb re-called the PCR reads with MiXCR. The repertoire holds about 260,000 distinct CDR3 sequences, with 36% as singletons. Sample: blood. The receptors come from a girl aged 10-17 years with multiple sclerosis. CDR3s include the opening cysteine and the closing phenylalanine or tryptophan. The D gene is left open where the match is weak. Clone size, where shown, is once, few, many, or a class for clones that have expanded.

V,J,size,D,DNA,CDR3
TRBV5-4,TRBJ2-7,many,TRBD2,TGTGCCAGCAGCTCCGCGGGAGGTTTGTCCGACGAGCAGTACTTC,CASSSAGGLSDEQYF
TRBV6-1,TRBJ2-7,many,TRBD1,TGTGCCAGCAGGTCCGGGACAGGGACCTACGAGCAGTACTTC,CASRSGTGTYEQYF
TRBV7-2,TRBJ2-1,many,-,TGTGCCAGCAGCTTAATGGGGAATGAGCAGTTCTTC,CASSLMGNEQFF
TRBV20-1,TRBJ1-1,-,-,TGCAGTGCCGGGTCGGACACCAAGTTTGAAGCTTTCTTT,CSAGSDTKFEAFF
TRBV20-1,TRBJ2-2,-,-,TGCAGTGCTAGAGTTAAAGGGGGTTTATCCGGGGAGCTGTTTTTT,CSARVKGGLSGELFF
TRBV4-2,TRBJ1-2,many,-,TGTGCCAGCAGCCAAGACCGAGCGAGGGGGGCGCACTATGGCTACACCTTC,CASSQDRARGAHYGYTF
TRBV4-2,TRBJ1-2,-,TRBD1,TGTGCCAGCAGCCCAGAGACAGGGCTTGGCTACACCTTC,CASSPETGLGYTF
TRBV10-3,TRBJ2-1,-,TRBD1,TGTGCCGTACGACAGGGGGAATACAATGAGCAGTTCTTC,CAVRQGEYNEQFF
TRBV12-3/TRBV12-4,TRBJ2-5,many,-,TGTGCCAGCAGTAAGGGAATCGAGACCCAGTACTTC,CASSKGIETQYF
TRBV24-1,TRBJ2-1,many,TRBD1,TGTGCCACCAGTGATTGGACAGGGGGCTCCTACAATGAGCAGTTCTTC,CATSDWTGGSYNEQFF
TRBV19,TRBJ1-1,-,-,TGTGCCAGTAGTATAGCAGCAGGGTTGGTCACTGAAGCTTTCTTT,CASSIAAGLVTEAFF
TRBV10-3,TRBJ2-1,-,-,TGCGCCATCAGTGAAAGTACCAACAATGGGCAGTTCTTC,CAISESTNNGQFF
TRBV27,TRBJ2-5,many,-,TGTGCCAGCAGACCCGGGGGGCCCGTAGAGACCCAGTACTTC,CASRPGGPVETQYF
TRBV12-3/TRBV12-4,TRBJ2-7,-,-,TGTGCCAGCAGCCTCGACAGGTGGAGCTACGAGCAGTACTTC,CASSLDRWSYEQYF
TRBV6-6,TRBJ1-5,many,-,TGTGCCAGCAGTACGGACAGCCATCAGCCCCAGCATTTT,CASSTDSHQPQHF
TRBV6-1,TRBJ2-6,many,TRBD2,TGTGCCAGCAGTCCCACGGGACTAGCGGGGCCCCTGGGGGCTGGGGCCAACGTCCTGACTTTC,CASSPTGLAGPLGAGANVLTF
TRBV4-2,TRBJ2-1,many,TRBD2,TGTGCCAGCAGCCAAGATAGGCCCCCGGCGGGGGGGTCGATAAATGAGCAGTTCTTC,CASSQDRPPAGGSINEQFF